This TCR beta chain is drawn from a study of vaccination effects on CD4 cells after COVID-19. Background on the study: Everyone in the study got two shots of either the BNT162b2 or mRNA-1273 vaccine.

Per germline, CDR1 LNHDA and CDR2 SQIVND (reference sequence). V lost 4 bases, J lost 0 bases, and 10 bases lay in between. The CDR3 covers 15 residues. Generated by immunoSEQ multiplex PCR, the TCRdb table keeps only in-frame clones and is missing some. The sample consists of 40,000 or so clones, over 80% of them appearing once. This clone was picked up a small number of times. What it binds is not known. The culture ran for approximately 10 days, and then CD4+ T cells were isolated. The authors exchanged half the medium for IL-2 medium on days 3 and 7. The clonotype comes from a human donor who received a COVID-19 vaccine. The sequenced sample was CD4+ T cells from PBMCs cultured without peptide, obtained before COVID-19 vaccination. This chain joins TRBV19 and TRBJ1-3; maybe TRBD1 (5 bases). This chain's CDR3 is CASSRGVSSGNTIYF. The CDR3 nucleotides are TGTGCCAGTAGTAGAGGGGTAAGCTCTGGAAACACCATATATTTT.